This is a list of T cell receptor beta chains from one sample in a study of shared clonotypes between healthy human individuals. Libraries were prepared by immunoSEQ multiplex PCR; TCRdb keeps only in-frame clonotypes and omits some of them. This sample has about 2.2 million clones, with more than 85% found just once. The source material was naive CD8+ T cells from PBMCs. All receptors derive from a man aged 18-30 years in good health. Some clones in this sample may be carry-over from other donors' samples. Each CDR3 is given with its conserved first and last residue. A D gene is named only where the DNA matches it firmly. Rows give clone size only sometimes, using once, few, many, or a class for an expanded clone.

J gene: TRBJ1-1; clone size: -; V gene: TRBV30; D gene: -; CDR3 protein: CAWSVSFNTEAFF; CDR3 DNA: TGTGCCTGGAGTGTGAGCTTTAACACTGAAGCTTTCTTT
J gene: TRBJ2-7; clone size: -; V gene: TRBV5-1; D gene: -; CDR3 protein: CASSLDTGLSSYEQYF; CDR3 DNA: TGCGCCAGCAGCTTGGATACAGGGCTGAGCTCCTACGAGCAGTACTTC
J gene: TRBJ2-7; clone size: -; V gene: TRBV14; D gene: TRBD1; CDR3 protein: CASSQDEGQGAYEQYF; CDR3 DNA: TGTGCCAGCAGCCAAGATGAGGGACAGGGGGCTTACGAGCAGTACTTC
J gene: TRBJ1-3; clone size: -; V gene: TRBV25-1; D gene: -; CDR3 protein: CASSVSTGGNTIYF; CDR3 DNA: TGTGCCAGCAGTGTATCGACGGGAGGAAACACCATATATTTT
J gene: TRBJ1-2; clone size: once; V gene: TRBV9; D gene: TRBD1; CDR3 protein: CASSAFDHPRDSPNYGYTF; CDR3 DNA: TGTGCCAGCAGCGCGTTCGACCATCCTCGGGACAGCCCTAACTATGGCTACACCTTC
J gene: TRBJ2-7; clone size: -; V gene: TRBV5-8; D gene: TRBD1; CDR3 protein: CASSGTGDYDEQYF; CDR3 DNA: TGTGCCAGCAGCGGGACAGGGGACTATGACGAGCAGTACTTC
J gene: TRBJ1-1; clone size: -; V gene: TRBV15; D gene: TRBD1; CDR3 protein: CATSSRDRSNTEAFF; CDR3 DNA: TGTGCCACCAGCTCCCGGGACAGGTCTAACACTGAAGCTTTCTTT
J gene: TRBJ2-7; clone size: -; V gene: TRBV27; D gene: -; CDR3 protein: CASGEGTGPYEQYF; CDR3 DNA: TGTGCCAGCGGGGAGGGGACAGGTCCCTACGAGCAGTACTTC
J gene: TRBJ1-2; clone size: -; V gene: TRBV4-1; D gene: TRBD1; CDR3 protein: CASSFTGVVGGYTF; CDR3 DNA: TGCGCCAGCAGCTTCACAGGGGTCGTAGGTGGCTACACCTTC
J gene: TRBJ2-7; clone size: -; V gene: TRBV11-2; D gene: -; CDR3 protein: CASTRAGLTHEQYF; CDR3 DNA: TGTGCCAGCACCCGCGCAGGGCTGACCCACGAGCAGTACTTC
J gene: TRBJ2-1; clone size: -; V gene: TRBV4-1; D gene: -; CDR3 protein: CASSQAWGNEQFF; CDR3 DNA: TGCGCCAGCAGCCAAGCCTGGGGGAATGAGCAGTTCTTC
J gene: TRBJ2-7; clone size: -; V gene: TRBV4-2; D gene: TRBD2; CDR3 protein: CASSQGLLAGDSSYEQYF; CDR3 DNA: TGTGCCAGCAGCCAAGGGCTCCTAGCGGGAGACAGCTCCTACGAGCAGTACTTC
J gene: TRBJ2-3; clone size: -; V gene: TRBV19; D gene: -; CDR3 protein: CASSVDRSDTQYF; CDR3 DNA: TGTGCCAGTAGTGTGGACCGATCAGATACGCAGTATTTT
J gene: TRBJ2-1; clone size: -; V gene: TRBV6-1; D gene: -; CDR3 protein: CASSERDFF; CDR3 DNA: TGTGCCAGCAGTGAACGGGACTTCTTC
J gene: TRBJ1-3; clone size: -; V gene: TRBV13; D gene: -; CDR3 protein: CASSAIQIRNTIYF; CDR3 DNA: TGTGCCAGCAGCGCCATACAGATTAGAAACACCATATATTTT
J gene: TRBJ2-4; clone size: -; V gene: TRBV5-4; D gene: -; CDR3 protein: CASSLGTLTKNIQYF; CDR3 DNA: TGTGCCAGCAGCTTGGGCACACTTACCAAAAACATTCAGTACTTC
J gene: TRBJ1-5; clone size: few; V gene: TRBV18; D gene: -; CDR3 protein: CASSPLDSDQPQHF; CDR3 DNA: TGTGCCAGCTCACCCTTGGACAGCGACCAGCCCCAGCATTTT
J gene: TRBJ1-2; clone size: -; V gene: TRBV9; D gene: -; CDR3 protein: CASSVAAGSNYGYTF; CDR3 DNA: TGTGCCAGCAGCGTAGCGGCAGGATCCAACTATGGCTACACCTTC
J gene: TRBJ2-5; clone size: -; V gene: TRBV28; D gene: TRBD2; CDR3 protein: CASSLWRGSETQYF; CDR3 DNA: TGTGCCAGCAGTTTATGGCGGGGGTCAGAGACCCAGTACTTC
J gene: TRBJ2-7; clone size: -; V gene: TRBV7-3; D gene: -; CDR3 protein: CASSLVRQRNYEQYF; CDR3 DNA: TGTGCCAGCAGCTTAGTCCGACAGAGAAACTACGAGCAGTACTTC
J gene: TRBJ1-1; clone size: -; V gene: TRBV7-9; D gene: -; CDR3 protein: CAGLDGVEAFF; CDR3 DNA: TGTGCCGGATTGGACGGAGTTGAAGCTTTCTTT
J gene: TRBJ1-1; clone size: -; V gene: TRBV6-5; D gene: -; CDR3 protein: CASSYSTGIGEAFF; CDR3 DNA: TGTGCCAGCAGTTACTCGACCGGGATCGGTGAAGCTTTCTTT
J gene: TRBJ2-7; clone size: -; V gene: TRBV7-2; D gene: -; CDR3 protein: CASSASRLTYYEQYF; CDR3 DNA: TGTGCCAGCAGCGCTAGCCGGCTAACTTACTACGAGCAGTACTTC
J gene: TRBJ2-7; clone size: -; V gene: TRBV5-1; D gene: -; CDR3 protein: CASSLSGRPYEQYF; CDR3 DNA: TGCGCCAGCAGCTTGTCTGGCAGGCCTTACGAGCAGTACTTC
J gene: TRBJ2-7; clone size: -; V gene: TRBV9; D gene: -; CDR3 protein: CASSANPSRMSSYEQYF; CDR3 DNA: TGTGCCAGCAGCGCAAACCCCTCCCGGATGAGCTCCTACGAGCAGTACTTC
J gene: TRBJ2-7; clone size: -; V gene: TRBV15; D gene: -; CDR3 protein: CATSRDTRTGEQYF; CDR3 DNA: TGTGCCACCAGCAGGGACACCCGGACGGGTGAGCAGTACTTC
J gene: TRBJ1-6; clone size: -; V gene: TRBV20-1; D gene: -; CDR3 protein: CSAYRVSPLHF; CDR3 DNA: TGCAGTGCTTACAGGGTTTCACCCCTCCACTTT
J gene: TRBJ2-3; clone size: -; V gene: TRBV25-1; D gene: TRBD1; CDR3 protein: CASSESGTDTDTQYF; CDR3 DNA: TGTGCCAGCAGTGAGTCCGGGACAGACACAGATACGCAGTATTTT
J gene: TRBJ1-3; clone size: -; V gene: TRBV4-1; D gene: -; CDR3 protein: CASSLTGSSGNTIYF; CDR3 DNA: TGCGCCAGCAGCCTAACAGGGAGCTCTGGAAACACCATATATTTT
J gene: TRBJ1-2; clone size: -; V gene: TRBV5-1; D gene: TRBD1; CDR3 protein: CASSLGQGEDYGYTF; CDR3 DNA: TGCGCCAGCAGCTTGGGGCAGGGGGAGGACTATGGCTACACCTTC
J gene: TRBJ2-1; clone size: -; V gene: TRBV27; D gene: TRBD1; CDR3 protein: CASSYRDRNNEQFF; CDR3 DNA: TGTGCCAGCAGTTACCGGGACAGAAACAATGAGCAGTTCTTC
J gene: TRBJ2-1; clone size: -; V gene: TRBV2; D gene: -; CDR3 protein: CASSTDWLGEGSREQFF; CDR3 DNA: TGTGCCAGCAGTACGGACTGGCTGGGTGAAGGCTCGCGGGAGCAGTTCTTC
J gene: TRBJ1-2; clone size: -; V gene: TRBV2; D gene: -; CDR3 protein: CASSGLQPGGYGYTF; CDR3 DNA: TGTGCCAGCAGTGGGTTGCAGCCCGGGGGCTATGGCTACACCTTC
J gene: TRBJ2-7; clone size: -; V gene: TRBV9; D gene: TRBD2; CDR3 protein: CASSPRTGTNDYYEQYF; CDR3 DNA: TGTGCCAGCAGCCCAAGAACCGGGACTAACGACTACTACGAGCAGTACTTC
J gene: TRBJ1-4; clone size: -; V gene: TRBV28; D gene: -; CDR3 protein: CASSLWVRATNEKLFF; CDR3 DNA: TGTGCCAGCAGTTTATGGGTCAGGGCAACTAATGAAAAACTGTTTTTT
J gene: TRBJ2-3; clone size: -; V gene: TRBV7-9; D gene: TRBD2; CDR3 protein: CASSLDGAGGTDTQYF; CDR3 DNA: TGTGCCAGCAGCTTAGACGGGGCGGGAGGCACAGATACGCAGTATTTT